Listed here are 7 T cell receptor beta chains from one sample, sequenced in a study of response to subunit inactivated influenza vaccine. Using its own MiXCR run on the RT-PCR reads, TCRdb lists one record per CDR3 protein. The sample lists 700,000 to 900,000 distinct CDR3 sequences, 21% occurring once. Sequenced here: PBMCs from blood, sampled 5 to 6 days after vaccination. These TCRs come from a man aged 50 to 59 who received an inactivated influenza vaccine.

The rearrangement uses TRBV5-1 and TRBJ2-5; D unclear. CDR3 length: 13 amino acids. Germline values: CDR1 SGHRS, CDR2 YFSETQ. The ends were cut back, 0 bases at V and 5 bases at J, with 8 bases in the middle. The CDR3 DNA sequence: TGCGCCAGCAGCTTGGCAAGGTTGGAGACCCAGTACTTC. Translation gives CASSLARLETQYF.

The table lists this clonotype with a few counts. CDR3 protein: CSARGVDGWVYNEQFF. As DNA, the CDR3 is TGCAGTGCTAGAGGGGTCGACGGATGGGTTTACAATGAGCAGTTCTTC. The J gene is TRBJ2-1, the V gene TRBV20-1; D not resolved. The ends were cut back, 1 base at V and 4 bases at J, with 17 bases in the middle. This CDR3 is built from 16 residues. Germline assignment: CDR1 DFQATT and CDR2 SNEGSKA (reference sequence).

This clonotype showed up just a few times. The chain links TRBV11-2 to TRBJ1-2; no clear D gene. CDR1 and CDR2 (germline): SGHAT, FQNNGV. Trimming stripped 1 base from V and 8 bases from J, with 20 bases between. This CDR3 is built from 16 residues. The DNA for the CDR3 is TGTGCCAGCAGCTTAGTGACCGGCGCCGGGTTCTACGGCTACACCTTC. Its protein product is CASSLVTGAGFYGYTF.

This sequence joins TRBV19 and TRBJ2-2; 11 positions agree with TRBD1. Unmatched junction bases numbered 6, after V lost 4 bases and J lost 5 bases. There are 16 residues in the CDR3. Per germline, CDR1 LNHDA and CDR2 SQIVND (reference sequence). DNA for the CDR3: TGTGCCAGTAGTAGATCCGGGACAGGGGGGACCGGGGAGCTGTTTTTT. Residues: CASSRSGTGGTGELFF.

This clonotype turned up a few times. The chain has TRBV12-3 or TRBV12-4 and TRBJ2-1; the match to TRBD1 covers 8 bases. V trimming: 1 base; J trimming: 14 bases; junction bases outside the gene matches: 19. The CDR3 sequence is 17 residues long. Here the CDR3 reads CASSLGGRFLAGGIKFF. CDR3 coding DNA: TGTGCCAGCAGTTTAGGCGGCCGGTTCCTGGCAGGGGGCATTAAGTTCTTC.

The CDR3 DNA sequence: TGTGCCAGCAGCTTCCCTAGCGGGGGCAACACAGATACGCAGTATTTT. Protein: CASSFPSGGNTDTQYF. The chain uses TRBV7-2 and TRBJ2-3; TRBD2 aligns across 10 bases. The V gene's germline CDR1 is SGHTA and CDR2 FQGNSA. V lost 3 bases to trimming and J lost 2 bases; unmatched junction nucleotides: 5. The CDR3 extends over 16 amino acids.

This rearrangement joins TRBV29-1 to TRBJ2-4, with D possibly being TRBD1 (5 bases). From germline, CDR1 is SQVTM and CDR2 ANQGSEA. The ends were cut back, 4 bases at V and 0 bases at J, with 13 bases in the middle. This CDR3 comprises 15 residues. CDR3 sequence: CSVAQGRRAKNIQYF. The CDR3 bases are TGCAGCGTTGCTCAGGGAAGAAGAGCCAAAAACATTCAGTACTTC.